A single T cell receptor (beta chain) is shown here with its context. No antigen is known for it. The entry originates in a study of T cells in Graves' hyperthyroidism and ophthalmopathy. Findings and limits, study-wide: Ophthalmopathy was identified by the model a median approximately six months ahead of onset.

Amplification of TCR beta CDR3 regions was performed using RNA transcripts as template. The primer set for the first-round RT-PCR of the TCR CDR3 was HTBI. MiXCR, run by TCRdb on the multiplex PCR reads, gives a single entry per CDR3 protein. Of about 270,000 distinct CDR3 sequences in the sample, around 22% were seen once. Germline CDR1 reads SGHRS; CDR2 reads YFSETQ. Trimming removed 2 bases at V and 5 bases at J, with 8 bases between. The CDR3 is 13 residues long. V and J are TRBV5-1 and TRBJ1-5; a weak D match, TRBD1 (5 bases). The TCR sequence derives from a man aged 25-40 years with Graves' ophthalmopathy. Source material: blood. The CDR3 coding sequence is TGCGCCAGCAGCTTTGGCAGGGATCAGCCCCAGCATTTT. Translated: CASSFGRDQPQHF. The variable domain in full, completed from reference TRBV5-1 and TRBJ1-5, reads KAGVTQTPRYLIKTRGQQVTLSCSPISGHRSVSWYQQTPGQGLQFLFEYFSETQRNKGNFPGRFSGRQFSNSRSEMNVSTLELGDSALYLCASSFGRDQPQHFGDGTRLSIL.